This T cell receptor (beta chain) was sequenced during a study of blood T cell repertoires in COVID-19. About the research overall: Collection of acute and convalescent COVID-19 samples took place in the United States, Italy and Spain. From T cells, B-cell-depleted T cells, or PBMCs came the material, which was cDNA or gDNA.

The length of the CDR3 is 17 residues. Trimming removed 6 bases from V and 7 bases from J, with 22 bases in between. From germline, CDR1 is LGHDT and CDR2 YNNKEL (reference sequence). Recovered status applied to Cohort 3 donors who had two consecutive negative PCRs. It also applied to those with clearance or with symptom resolution. The assay was immunoSEQ multiplex PCR, and TCRdb's table has in-frame clones only and misses some. The sample consists of fewer than 200,000 clones, around 80% of them appearing once. The sample taken for sequencing was PBMCs or T cells enriched from blood (not recorded which). The TCR was taken from a man aged 50 to 60 who had recovered from COVID-19. The chain couples TRBV3-1 (or the pseudogene TRBV3-2) to TRBJ1-6; D remains ambiguous. The CDR3 is CASRTTLRFERNSPLHF. The CDR3 DNA is TGTGCCAGCAGGACAACACTCAGGTTCGAAAGGAATTCACCCCTCCACTTT.